Each of the 4 T cell receptor beta chains below was sequenced from the same sample in a study of OX40 agonist ivuxolimab in advanced cancers. Produced via immunoSEQ multiplex PCR; TCRdb's table is partial and in-frame only. This table has tens of thousands of clones, around 89% appearing once. The input for sequencing was CD4+ or CD8+ T cells sorted from blood, taken in a trial of the OX40 agonist ivuxolimab. These receptors originate from an adult with an advanced solid tumor such as melanoma, head and neck, liver or kidney cancer.

This sequence joins TRBV28 and TRBJ2-5; D is perhaps TRBD1 (6 bases). Germline CDR1 reads MDHEN; CDR2 reads SYDVKM. Trimming shortened V by 5 bases and J by 3 bases, and 19 bases separated the two germline ends. The CDR3 contains 16 residues. The CDR3 DNA is TGTGCCAGCAGTACCCCCCGCGCGACAGGTGAAGAGACCCAGTACTTC. Amino acids: CASSTPRATGEETQYF.

The chain links TRBV6-5 to TRBJ1-2; tentative D call: TRBD1 (6 bases). The CDR3 has 14 residues. Trimming shortened V by 4 bases and J by 8 bases, and 17 bases separated the two germline ends. Germline CDR1 MNHEY, CDR2 SVGAGI. The CDR3 protein is CASSSLTGQYGYTF. The CDR3 DNA reads TGTGCCAGCAGTTCCCTGACAGGACAATACGGCTACACCTTC.

This clone appeared once. This chain uses TRBV7-3 with TRBJ2-2; D gene uncertain. CDR3 length: 14 residues. Trimming took 5 bases from V and 3 from J, leaving 10 bases between them. The germline V gene encodes CDR1 SGHTA and CDR2 FQGTGA. CDR3: CASSPHIDTGELFF. CDR3 DNA sequence: TGTGCCAGCAGCCCCCATATAGACACCGGGGAGCTGTTTTTT.

The V gene is TRBV19, the J gene TRBJ2-7, with 8 bases identical to TRBD2. CDR3 length equals 15 residues. Germline V gene lookup returns CDR1 LNHDA and CDR2 SQIVND (reference sequence). The V and J ends lost 2 bases and 4 bases, in that order; junction bases with no gene match: 7. The CDR3 DNA sequence: TGTGCCAGTAGTATATTCAGCGGGAGTGGGTACGAGCAGTACTTC. Translating it yields CASSIFSGSGYEQYF.